Reported below is one T cell receptor beta chain. Authors' data handling: Nucleated cell number was recorded as an estimate derived from reference gene primer amplification. The method was immunoSEQ multiplex PCR; TCRdb's version includes in-frame clones alone and lacks a portion of them. V, J and clone size are taken as reported in that table, and D and trimming were inferred from the DNA itself. The table includes about 180,000 clones, around 85% detected once. V gave up 8 bases and J gave up 8 bases; unmatched junction bases: 8. Germline CDR1 MGHRA, CDR2 YSYEKL. There are 14 residues in the CDR3. The data belong to a study of blood T cell repertoires in COVID-19. Study-wide context: The study drew acute and convalescent COVID-19 samples from the United States, Italy and Spain. In each case, the material was cDNA or gDNA derived from T cells, B-cell-depleted T cells, or PBMCs.

The specimen sequenced was peripheral blood. The TCR comes from a woman of 80 years or more with acute or convalescent COVID-19. The V and J genes are TRBV4-1 and TRBJ1-4; 10 bases match TRBD1. The CDR3 nucleotides are TGCGCCAGCGGCAGCGGGACAGGGGAGGAAAAACTGTTTTTT. As protein: CASGSGTGEEKLFF.